These T cell receptor beta chains were read from a single sample in a study of identical twins. In TCRdb, the 5' RACE reads were re-called with MiXCR into one record per CDR3 protein. The table includes a few hundred thousand distinct CDR3 sequences, roughly a tenth detected once. The sequencing sample was made of memory T cells sorted from blood. Receptors originate from a man aged 50-59 years in good health. The CDR3 runs from the conserved cysteine through the conserved F or W. A D gene is named only where the DNA matches it firmly. Size tells how often a clone was seen (once, few, many) or the class of an expanded clone, and some rows leave it out.

size: NA
V: TRBV4-1
D: TRBD2
J: TRBJ2-7
DNA: TGCGCCAGCAGCCAGCGAGCGGGGGGCCTTTACGAGCAGTACTTC
CDR3: CASSQRAGGLYEQYF

size: NA
V: TRBV24-1
D: TRBD2
J: TRBJ2-1
DNA: TGTGCCACTAGTAGCGGGAGCCGCCCCTACAATGAGCAGTTCTTC
CDR3: CATSSGSRPYNEQFF

size: few
V: TRBV25-1
D: NA
J: TRBJ2-5
DNA: TGTGCCAGCAGTGAATGGAGGTCGGGGGTTGGGACCCAGTACTTC
CDR3: CASSEWRSGVGTQYF

size: many
V: TRBV5-1
D: NA
J: TRBJ1-3
DNA: TGCGCCAGCAGCGCAACCTTGGGGAGCTCTGGAAACACCATATATTTT
CDR3: CASSATLGSSGNTIYF

size: few
V: TRBV20-1
D: TRBD2
J: TRBJ2-1
DNA: TGCAGTGCTAGAGTCACTAGCGGGAGTTCTCAGGGTAACAATGAGCAGTTCTTC
CDR3: CSARVTSGSSQGNNEQFF

size: many
V: TRBV7-8
D: TRBD1
J: TRBJ2-5
DNA: TGTGCCAGCAGCATGCAACAGGGGTACCAAGAGACCCAGTACTTC
CDR3: CASSMQQGYQETQYF

size: many
V: TRBV7-6
D: TRBD2
J: TRBJ2-2
DNA: TGTGCCAGCAGCTTAGAACTAGCGTCCGGGGAGCTGTTTTTT
CDR3: CASSLELASGELFF

size: NA
V: TRBV20-1
D: NA
J: TRBJ2-5
DNA: TGCAGTGCAAGAGGGCTAAGAGGTTACCAAGAGACCCAGTACTTC
CDR3: CSARGLRGYQETQYF

size: few
V: TRBV5-1
D: NA
J: TRBJ1-2
DNA: TGCGCCAGCAGCTTGGCCGGGTACAGGATATCTCCTCAGGGCGGGTACACCTTC
CDR3: CASSLAGYRISPQGGYTF

size: few
V: TRBV7-2
D: TRBD2
J: TRBJ2-2
DNA: TGTGCCAGCAGGGGGAGCGGGAATCAAAACACCGGGGAGCTGTTTTTT
CDR3: CASRGSGNQNTGELFF

size: few
V: TRBV20-1
D: TRBD1
J: TRBJ1-5
DNA: TGCAGTGCCAGAATAACGGGACAGGGTTGGAGCAATCAGCCCCAGCATTTT
CDR3: CSARITGQGWSNQPQHF

size: NA
V: TRBV19
D: NA
J: TRBJ1-4
DNA: TGTGCCAGTTCCTCACTCACCTTGTGGGAAAAACTGTTTTTT
CDR3: CASSSLTLWEKLFF

size: few
V: TRBV10-3
D: TRBD2
J: TRBJ2-1
DNA: TGTGCCATCAGTGAGTCAATAGCGGGGGACAATGAGCAGTTCTTC
CDR3: CAISESIAGDNEQFF

size: many
V: TRBV9
D: NA
J: TRBJ2-1
DNA: TGTGCCAGCAGCGCTGGACCAGCCCGGGAGAATGAGCAGTTCTTC
CDR3: CASSAGPARENEQFF

size: many
V: TRBV6-2/TRBV6-3
D: NA
J: TRBJ2-1
DNA: TGTGCCAGCAGTCGGGACCGAAGACGGGGGGAGCAGTTCTTC
CDR3: CASSRDRRRGEQFF

size: many
V: TRBV10-3
D: NA
J: TRBJ2-3
DNA: TGTGCCATCACCACCCAGGGAAGAACAGATACGCAGTATTTT
CDR3: CAITTQGRTDTQYF

size: many
V: TRBV4-2
D: NA
J: TRBJ1-1
DNA: TGTGCCAGCAGCCAAGAACGAGGGGAGTTCACTGAAGCTTTCTTT
CDR3: CASSQERGEFTEAFF

size: many
V: TRBV7-2
D: TRBD1
J: TRBJ2-2
DNA: TGTGCCAGCAGCTTCGACAGGGGTTACACCGGGGAGCTGTTTTTT
CDR3: CASSFDRGYTGELFF

size: NA
V: TRBV9
D: TRBD1
J: TRBJ2-3
DNA: TGTGCCAGCAGCGGACAGGGGAGCCTCACAGATACGCAGTATTTT
CDR3: CASSGQGSLTDTQYF

size: few
V: TRBV28
D: TRBD2
J: TRBJ2-3
DNA: TGTGCCAGCAGTCTCCCACGGGGAGGGTCGGGCACAGATACGCAGTATTTT
CDR3: CASSLPRGGSGTDTQYF

size: NA
V: TRBV27
D: TRBD2
J: TRBJ2-7
DNA: TGTGCCAGCAGTTTATCTACTAGCGGCTACGAGCAGTACTTC
CDR3: CASSLSTSGYEQYF

size: NA
V: TRBV7-9
D: TRBD2
J: TRBJ2-1
DNA: TGTGCCAGCAGCCTCGGGAGGATAAACAATGAGCAGTTCTTC
CDR3: CASSLGRINNEQFF

size: NA
V: TRBV6-2/TRBV6-3
D: NA
J: TRBJ2-6
DNA: TGTGCCAGCAGTTGGGCCTCTGCGAGTGGGGCCAACGTCCTGACTTTC
CDR3: CASSWASASGANVLTF

size: many
V: TRBV5-1
D: TRBD1
J: TRBJ1-2
DNA: TGCGCCAGCAGCCTTACGACAGGGGCCACTATTGGCTACACCTTC
CDR3: CASSLTTGATIGYTF

size: NA
V: TRBV3-1
D: NA
J: TRBJ1-3
DNA: TGTGCCAGCAGCCAACGTCCCGGGGGGGTGTCTGGAAACACCATATATTTT
CDR3: CASSQRPGGVSGNTIYF

size: NA
V: TRBV20-1
D: NA
J: TRBJ1-1
DNA: TGCAGTGCTAGAGATGATTTCAGGGGCTCGAACACTGAAGCTTTCTTT
CDR3: CSARDDFRGSNTEAFF

size: few
V: TRBV28
D: NA
J: TRBJ1-5
DNA: TGTGCCAGCAGGGGACTGGGCCGGCCCCAGCATTTT
CDR3: CASRGLGRPQHF

size: NA
V: TRBV5-4
D: TRBD1
J: TRBJ1-1
DNA: TGTGCCAGCAGCTTGCCGCAGGGGGGGACTGAAGCTTTCTTT
CDR3: CASSLPQGGTEAFF

size: many
V: TRBV5-1
D: TRBD1
J: TRBJ2-1
DNA: TGCGCCAGCAGCTTGGTTGGACAGGCGTTGCAGTTCTTC
CDR3: CASSLVGQALQFF

size: many
V: TRBV20-1
D: TRBD2
J: TRBJ2-1
DNA: TGCAGTGCTAGTACTAGCGGGAGGTCCAGCTACAATGAGCAGTTCTTC
CDR3: CSASTSGRSSYNEQFF

size: many
V: TRBV7-3
D: NA
J: TRBJ1-1
DNA: TGTGCCAGCAGCTTAGGAGGGGGATTAAGTGAAGCTTTCTTT
CDR3: CASSLGGGLSEAFF

size: many
V: TRBV20-1
D: NA
J: TRBJ2-3
DNA: TGCAGTGCTGGGATCGGGACAGATACGCAGTATTTT
CDR3: CSAGIGTDTQYF

size: NA
V: TRBV7-9
D: TRBD2
J: TRBJ2-5
DNA: TGTGCCAGCAGCCAGGGGACTAGTTCGTACCAAGAGACCCAGTACTTC
CDR3: CASSQGTSSYQETQYF

size: NA
V: TRBV20-1
D: NA
J: TRBJ2-1
DNA: TGCAGTTACATCCATGGGGTCGGGAGCGAGGATGAGCAGTTCTTC
CDR3: CSYIHGVGSEDEQFF

size: many
V: TRBV4-1
D: NA
J: TRBJ2-2
DNA: TGCGCCAGCAGCCAAGCCGGGGGCCGGACCGGGGAGCTGTTTTTT
CDR3: CASSQAGGRTGELFF